The 25 T cell receptor beta chains below were found in one sample sequenced in a study of technical replicates of blood from a few donors (dated by TCRdb to the late 2010s). Libraries were built with the immunoSEQ multiplex PCR assay. The immuneACCESS repertoire file appears here via TCRdb, limited to in-frame rearrangements. These files lack a portion of the clones; in checked studies, under half of the deficit traces to unresolved V genes, and the cause of the others is not known. The sample data list 7,500 to 9,000 clones, and roughly 90% of these were observed just once. The top ten clones comprise 9% to 14% of the sample. The sequenced sample was PBMCs. These receptors all stem from a human donor in good health.

V and J are TRBV19 and TRBJ2-7, with 7 bases identical to TRBD2. The CDR3 loop spans 16 amino acids. The V and J ends lost 3 bases and 0 bases, in that order; junction bases with no gene match: 8. Germline assignment: CDR1 LNHDA and CDR2 SQIVND (reference sequence). The CDR3 DNA follows: TGTGCCAGTAGTATCGCTAGCGGTTTGGGCTCCTACGAGCAGTACTTC. Protein product: CASSIASGLGSYEQYF.

The chain carries TRBV2 and TRBJ2-7, with TRBD1 matching 7 bases. V lost 7 bases and J lost 0; bases outside the gene matches: 9. Germline V lookup: CDR1 SNHLY, CDR2 FYNNEI. The CDR3 has 15 amino acids. CDR3 residues: CASILSTGSSYEQYF. CDR3 DNA sequence: TGTGCCAGCATTCTATCGACAGGGAGCTCCTACGAGCAGTACTTC.

The V gene is TRBV5-1, the J gene TRBJ2-7; weak D call: TRBD2 (5 bases). The CDR3 contains 12 residues. Trimming pared 4 bases from V and 2 bases from J, leaving 7 bases between. Germline loops: CDR1 SGHRS, CDR2 YFSETQ. This CDR3 reads CASSPGTYEQYF. CDR3 DNA: TGCGCCAGCAGCCCCGGGACCTACGAGCAGTACTTC.

The rearrangement joins TRBV6-6 to TRBJ1-5; no definite D call. The V end was cut by 0 bases, the J end by 1 base, with 7 bases between. The CDR3 extends over 15 amino acids. The germline gives CDR1 MNHNY, CDR2 SVGAGI (reference sequence). CDR3 bases: TGTGCCAGCAGTTACTCGGCACAAAGCAATCAGCCCCAGCATTTT. This codes for CASSYSAQSNQPQHF.

This clone was seen a single time. DNA for the CDR3: TGTGCCAGTAGTGTGTCCGGGACAGGGTTAAACTATGGCTACACCTTC. As protein: CASSVSGTGLNYGYTF. This sequence joins TRBV19 and TRBJ1-2; 9 bases are shared with TRBD1. V dropped 5 bases and J dropped 2; count of bases not matched to a gene: 9. Germline V gene sequence: CDR1 LNHDA, CDR2 SQIVND (reference sequence). The CDR3 is made up of 16 amino acids.

This clone was seen more than once but under ten times. The rearrangement joins TRBV11-2 to TRBJ1-1; possibly TRBD1 for D (6 bases). Between the trimmed V and J ends, which lost 5 bases and 2 bases, there was a span of 21 bases. The germline CDR1 and CDR2 sequences are SGHAT and FQNNGV. The length of the CDR3 is 17 residues. The chain's CDR3 is CASSPYPVDRSNTEAFF. In DNA form, the CDR3 reads TGTGCCAGCAGCCCCTACCCCGTGGACAGATCTAACACTGAAGCTTTCTTT.

The gene calls are TRBV30 and TRBJ1-2, with 8 bases aligning to TRBD1. This CDR3 has 13 amino acids. Germline trimming cut 5 bases from V and 7 bases from J; bases unmatched to any gene: 9. CDR1 is GTSNPN, CDR2 SVGIG, per germline (reference sequence). In DNA, the CDR3 is TGTGCCTGGGGACAGACAGGGGCATTTGGCTACACCTTC. It yields the protein CAWGQTGAFGYTF.

The CDR3, as DNA: TGCGCCAGCAGCTCAACCGTCGGAGGGAACTTCGGCTACGAGCAGTACTTC. Encoded protein: CASSSTVGGNFGYEQYF. The V and J genes are TRBV5-1 and TRBJ2-7; D is perhaps TRBD2 (6 bases). Looked up from germline, CDR1 is SGHRS and CDR2 is YFSETQ. This CDR3 is 17 amino acids long. V was trimmed by 3 bases and J by 3 bases, leaving 22 bases between them.

This chain joins TRBV6-5 and TRBJ2-7, with 7 bases that match TRBD1. Germline trimming cut 7 bases from V and 3 bases from J; bases unmatched to any gene: 12. Germline V gene sequence: CDR1 MNHEY, CDR2 SVGAGI. There are 15 residues in the CDR3. The CDR3 protein is CASTSGTELIYEQYF. CDR3 coding DNA: TGTGCCAGCACCTCGGGGACAGAACTGATCTACGAGCAGTACTTC.

The genes are TRBV27 and TRBJ2-7; TRBD1 agrees at 9 bases. J lost 5 bases, V lost 6 bases, and 11 bases had no gene match. The CDR3 is 15 residues long. Germline V gene data show CDR1 as MNHEY and CDR2 as SMNVEV (reference sequence). DNA for the CDR3: TGTGCCAGCAGCAGACCCGGGACAGGGTGGCACGAGCAGTACTTC. This sequence encodes CASSRPGTGWHEQYF.

This clone has only one observation. The V gene is TRBV4-1, the J gene TRBJ2-7; TRBD2 agrees at 9 bases. This CDR3 is 17 amino acids long. V lost 0 bases, J lost 7 bases, and 13 bases stayed unmatched. CDR1 MGHRA and CDR2 YSYEKL come from the germline V gene. Written as DNA, the CDR3 is TGCGCCAGCAGCCAAGATGGGAACCCCATGGCGGGAGGGGAGCAGTACTTC. The encoded protein is CASSQDGNPMAGGEQYF.

This clone was counted once. V is TRBV6-6 and J is TRBJ2-7; 11 positions match TRBD1. CDR3 size: 14 residues. Germline values: CDR1 MNHNY, CDR2 SVGAGI (reference sequence). V dropped 6 bases and J dropped 3; count of bases not matched to a gene: 4. The CDR3, as DNA: TGTGCCAGCAGGCAGGGACAGGGGGGCTACGAGCAGTACTTC. Its protein is CASRQGQGGYEQYF.

The rearrangement uses TRBV6-5 and TRBJ1-1; 10 bases fit TRBD1. CDR1 is MNHEY, CDR2 SVGAGI, per germline. CDR3 length: 15 amino acids. J lost 5 bases, V lost 5 bases, and 8 bases had no gene match. The CDR3: CASSRQGAGSTEAFF. CDR3 DNA: TGTGCCAGCAGTCGACAGGGGGCGGGAAGTACTGAAGCTTTCTTT.

The J gene is TRBJ1-2, the V gene TRBV2; TRBD1 matches at 10 bases. The germline CDR1 and CDR2 sequences are SNHLY and FYNNEI. V trimming: 8 bases; J trimming: 8 bases; junction bases outside the gene matches: 14. This CDR3 has 15 residues. CDR3: CASLRSGTGVYGYTF. DNA for the CDR3: TGTGCCAGCCTAAGATCCGGGACAGGGGTTTACGGCTACACCTTC.

The CDR3 DNA is TGTGCCAGCAGCGCCGGGGGGCGCAGTAACACCGGGGAGCTGTTTTTT. Protein sequence: CASSAGGRSNTGELFF. The chain links TRBV5-4 to TRBJ2-2; D is possibly TRBD2 (7 bases). The germline V and J ends were trimmed by 4 bases and 2 bases, with 15 bases remaining between them. The CDR3 extends over 16 amino acids. Looked up from germline, CDR1 is SGHNT and CDR2 is YYREEE (reference sequence).

V usage is TRBV5-1 and J usage is TRBJ1-2, with TRBD1 identical over 8 bases. CDR3 length equals 14 residues. Germline loops: CDR1 SGHRS, CDR2 YFSETQ. The V gene end was trimmed by 3 bases and the J gene end by 3 bases; junction bases not matched to a gene: 4. The CDR3 is CASSSDRDYYGYTF. CDR3 coding DNA: TGCGCCAGCAGCTCGGACAGGGATTACTATGGCTACACCTTC.

This clone was observed once. This chain joins TRBV5-3 and TRBJ2-4, with 9 positions matching TRBD1. TRBV5-3 is placed among ORFs of uncertain function. CDR3 length: 17 amino acids. V lost 0 bases to trimming and J lost 0 bases; unmatched junction nucleotides: 4. CDR3 DNA: TGTGCCAGAAGCTTGGCAAACAGGGGGCTAGCCAAAAACATTCAGTACTTC. It translates to CARSLANRGLAKNIQYF.

The chain combines TRBV19 with TRBJ1-1; TRBD1 matches at 9 bases. With V trimmed by 7 bases and J by 5 bases, 11 bases remained unmatched. The CDR3 has 15 amino acids. Germline assignment: CDR1 LNHDA and CDR2 SQIVND (reference sequence). CDR3: CASKDPQTGGTEAFF. In nucleotides, the CDR3 is TGTGCCAGTAAAGATCCCCAGACAGGGGGAACTGAAGCTTTCTTT. The whole variable domain, remainder taken from reference TRBV19 and TRBJ1-1, is DGGITQSPKYLFRKEGQNVTLSCEQNLNHDAMYWYRQDPGQGLRLIYYSQIVNDFQKGDIAEGYSVSREKKESFPLTVTSAQKNPTAFYLCASKDPQTGGTEAFFGQGTRLTVV.

CDR3 in amino acids: CASSRDRGLGGRQYF. DNA for the CDR3: TGTGCCAGCAGCCGGGACAGGGGGCTCGGGGGGCGGCAGTACTTC. J is TRBJ2-7 and V is TRBV28; 12 bases align to TRBD1. Trimming at V came to 6 bases and at J to 9 bases, leaving 12 bases not matched to a gene. The CDR3 consists of 15 residues. Germline V CDR1 and CDR2: MDHEN, SYDVKM.

The V call is TRBV9, the J call TRBJ2-7; 7 bases match TRBD2. The CDR3 is 14 amino acids. V lost 3 bases, J lost 4 bases, and 7 bases stayed unmatched. From germline, CDR1 is SGDLS and CDR2 YYNGEE. This CDR3 is CASSAGGGGYEQYF. The CDR3 DNA reads as TGTGCCAGCAGCGCTGGGGGGGGAGGGTACGAGCAGTACTTC.

This chain joins TRBV18 and TRBJ2-7; 12 bases map to TRBD2. CDR1 is KGHSH and CDR2 is LQKENI in the germline V gene. After removal of 4 bases from V and 0 bases from J, the junction contained 7 bases not matched to a gene. The CDR3 totals 17 residues. This chain's CDR3 is CASSLNPTSGGSYEQYF. The CDR3 DNA follows: TGTGCCAGCTCACTCAACCCGACTAGCGGGGGCTCCTACGAGCAGTACTTC.

This sequence joins TRBV21-1 and TRBJ2-3; no check of the table's D call, TRBD1, against the DNA was made. TRBV21-1 is a known pseudogene. The CDR3 has 17 residues. This chain's CDR3 is CASPSWANFFSTDTQYF. CDR3 in DNA: TGTGCCAGCCCAAGTTGGGCAAATTTCTTTAGCACAGATACGCAGTATTTT.

The J gene is TRBJ2-5, the V gene TRBV6-5, with D unclear. V dropped 7 bases and J dropped 7 bases, with 10 bases sitting between them. The germline CDR1 and CDR2 sequences are MNHEY and SVGAGI. The CDR3 contains 11 residues. The CDR3 DNA follows: TGTGCCAGCACCTATGGGCGGACCCAGTACTTC. Translated: CASTYGRTQYF.

The chain is built from TRBV6-5 and TRBJ2-3, with TRBD1 matching 9 bases. This CDR3 is 15 amino acids long. The trim removed 8 bases at V and 6 bases at J, leaving 12 bases unmatched. In germline, CDR1 is MNHEY, CDR2 SVGAGI. CDR3 DNA: TGTGCCAGCTCCATATCGGGACAGGGATGGGATACGCAGTATTTT. It is translated as CASSISGQGWDTQYF.

The chain combines TRBV6-1 with TRBJ1-1, with TRBD1 as a possible D gene (5 bases). CDR3 size: 14 residues. Per the germline V gene, CDR1 is MNHNS and CDR2 is SASEGT. Trimming shortened V by 2 bases and J by 6 bases, and 13 bases separated the two germline ends. The CDR3 is CASSEWGKGAEAFF. As DNA, the CDR3 is TGTGCCAGCAGTGAATGGGGAAAAGGGGCTGAAGCTTTCTTT.